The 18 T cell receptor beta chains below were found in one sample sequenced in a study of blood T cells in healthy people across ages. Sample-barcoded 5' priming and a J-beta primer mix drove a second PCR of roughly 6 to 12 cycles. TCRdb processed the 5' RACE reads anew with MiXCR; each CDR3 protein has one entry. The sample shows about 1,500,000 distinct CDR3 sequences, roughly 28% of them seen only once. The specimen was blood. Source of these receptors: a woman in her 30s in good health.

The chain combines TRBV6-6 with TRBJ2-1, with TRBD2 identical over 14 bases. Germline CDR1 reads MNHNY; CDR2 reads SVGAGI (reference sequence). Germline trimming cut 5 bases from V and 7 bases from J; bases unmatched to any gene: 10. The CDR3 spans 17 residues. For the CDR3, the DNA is TGTGCCAGCAGTCTCCGGACTAGCGGGGGGACCATGAATGAGCAGTTCTTC. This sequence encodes CASSLRTSGGTMNEQFF.

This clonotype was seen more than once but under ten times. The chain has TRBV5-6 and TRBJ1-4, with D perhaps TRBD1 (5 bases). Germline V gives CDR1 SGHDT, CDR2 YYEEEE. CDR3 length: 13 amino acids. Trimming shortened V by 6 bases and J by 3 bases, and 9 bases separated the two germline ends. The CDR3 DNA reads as TGTGCCAGCAACGAACAGGCTAATGAAAAACTGTTTTTT. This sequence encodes CASNEQANEKLFF.

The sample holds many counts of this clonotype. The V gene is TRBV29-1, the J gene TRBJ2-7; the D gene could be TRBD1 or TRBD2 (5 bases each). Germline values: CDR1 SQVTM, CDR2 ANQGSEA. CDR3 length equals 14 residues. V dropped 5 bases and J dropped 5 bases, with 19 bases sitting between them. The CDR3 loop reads CSVWVSGQGDEQYF. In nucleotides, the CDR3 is TGCAGCGTTTGGGTAAGCGGTCAGGGCGACGAGCAGTACTTC.

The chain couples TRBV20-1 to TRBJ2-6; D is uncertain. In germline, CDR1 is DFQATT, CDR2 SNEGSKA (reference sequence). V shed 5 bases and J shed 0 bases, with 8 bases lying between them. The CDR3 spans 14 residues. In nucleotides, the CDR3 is TGCAGTGCTGAGGCCCACTCTGGGGCCAACGTCCTGACTTTC. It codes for CSAEAHSGANVLTF.

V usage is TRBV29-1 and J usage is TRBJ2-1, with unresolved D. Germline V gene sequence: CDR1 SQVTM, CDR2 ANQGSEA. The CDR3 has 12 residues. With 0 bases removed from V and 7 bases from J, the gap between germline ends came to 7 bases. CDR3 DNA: TGCAGCGTTGAAGATTACGGTAATGAGCAGTTCTTC. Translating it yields CSVEDYGNEQFF.

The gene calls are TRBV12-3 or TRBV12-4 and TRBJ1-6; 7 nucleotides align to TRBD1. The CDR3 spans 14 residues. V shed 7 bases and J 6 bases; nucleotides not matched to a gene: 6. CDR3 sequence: CASNIGTANSPLHF. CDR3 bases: TGTGCCAGCAATATCGGGACAGCTAATTCACCCCTCCACTTT.

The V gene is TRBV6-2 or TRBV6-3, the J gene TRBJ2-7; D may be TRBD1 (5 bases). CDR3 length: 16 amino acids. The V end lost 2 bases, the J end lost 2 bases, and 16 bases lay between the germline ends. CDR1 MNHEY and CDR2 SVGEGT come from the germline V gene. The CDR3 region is CASSYLRTTSTYEQYF. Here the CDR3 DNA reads TGTGCCAGCAGTTACCTCCGGACAACTTCTACCTACGAGCAGTACTTC.

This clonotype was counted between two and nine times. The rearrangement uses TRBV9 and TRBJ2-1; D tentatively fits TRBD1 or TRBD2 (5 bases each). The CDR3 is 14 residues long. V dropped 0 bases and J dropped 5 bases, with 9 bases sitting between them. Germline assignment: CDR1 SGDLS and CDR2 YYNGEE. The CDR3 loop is CASSVEPGHNEQFF. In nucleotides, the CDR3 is TGTGCCAGCAGCGTAGAACCGGGGCACAATGAGCAGTTCTTC.

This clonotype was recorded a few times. The CDR3 coding sequence is TGTGCCAGCAGTGGTCGGGTAGACCGCAATCAGCCCCAGCATTTT. Translating gives CASSGRVDRNQPQHF. The chain couples TRBV2 to TRBJ1-5; D ambiguous. The V gene lost 4 bases and the J gene lost 2 bases, with 12 bases spanning the gap. Germline CDR1 SNHLY, CDR2 FYNNEI. This CDR3 has 15 amino acids.

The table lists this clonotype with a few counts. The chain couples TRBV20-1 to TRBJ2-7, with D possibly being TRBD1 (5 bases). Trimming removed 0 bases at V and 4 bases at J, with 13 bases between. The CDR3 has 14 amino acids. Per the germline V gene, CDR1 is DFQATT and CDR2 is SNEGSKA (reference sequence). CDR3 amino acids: CSAREPQGGYEQYF. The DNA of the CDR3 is TGCAGTGCTAGAGAACCCCAGGGTGGGTACGAGCAGTACTTC.

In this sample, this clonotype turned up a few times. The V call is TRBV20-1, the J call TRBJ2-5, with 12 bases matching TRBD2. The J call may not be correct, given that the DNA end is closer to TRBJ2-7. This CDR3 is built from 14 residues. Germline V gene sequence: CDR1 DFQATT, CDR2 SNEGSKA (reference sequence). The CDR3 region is CSALPSGGDYEQYF. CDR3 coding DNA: TGCAGTGCCCTCCCTAGCGGGGGGGACTACGAGCAGTACTTC.

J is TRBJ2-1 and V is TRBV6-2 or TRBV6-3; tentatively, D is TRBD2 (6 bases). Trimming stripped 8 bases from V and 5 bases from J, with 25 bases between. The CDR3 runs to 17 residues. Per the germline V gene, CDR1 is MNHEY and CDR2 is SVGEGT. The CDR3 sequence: CASPGAELAPWNNEQFF. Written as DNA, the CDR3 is TGTGCCAGCCCCGGGGCCGAACTAGCCCCATGGAACAATGAGCAGTTCTTC.

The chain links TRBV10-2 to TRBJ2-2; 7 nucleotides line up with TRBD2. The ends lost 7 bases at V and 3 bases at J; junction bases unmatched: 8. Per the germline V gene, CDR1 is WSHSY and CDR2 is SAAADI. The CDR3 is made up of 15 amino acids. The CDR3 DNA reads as TGCGCCAGCACTGGGGGAGCGGGGTACACCGGGGAGCTGTTTTTT. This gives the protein CASTGGAGYTGELFF.

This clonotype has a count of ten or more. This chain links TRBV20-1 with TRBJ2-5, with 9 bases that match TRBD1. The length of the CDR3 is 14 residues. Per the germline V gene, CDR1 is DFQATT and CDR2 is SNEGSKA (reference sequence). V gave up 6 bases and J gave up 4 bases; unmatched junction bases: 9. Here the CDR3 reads CSAPVTGGGETQYF. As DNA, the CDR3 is TGCAGTGCCCCCGTTACAGGGGGCGGAGAGACCCAGTACTTC.

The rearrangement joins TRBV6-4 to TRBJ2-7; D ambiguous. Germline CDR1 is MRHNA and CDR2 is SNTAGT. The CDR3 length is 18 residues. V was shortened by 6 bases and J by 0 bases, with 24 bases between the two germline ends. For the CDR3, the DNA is TGTGCCAGCAGCGAGGACCTTGGGCCCCGTCGGAGCTCCTACGAGCAGTACTTC. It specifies CASSEDLGPRRSSYEQYF.

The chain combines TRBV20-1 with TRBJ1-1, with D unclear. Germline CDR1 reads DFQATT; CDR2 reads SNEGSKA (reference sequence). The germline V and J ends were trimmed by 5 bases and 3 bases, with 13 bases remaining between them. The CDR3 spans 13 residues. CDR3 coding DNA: TGCAGTGCTCGACCTGATGGGGACACTGAAGCTTTCTTT. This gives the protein CSARPDGDTEAFF.

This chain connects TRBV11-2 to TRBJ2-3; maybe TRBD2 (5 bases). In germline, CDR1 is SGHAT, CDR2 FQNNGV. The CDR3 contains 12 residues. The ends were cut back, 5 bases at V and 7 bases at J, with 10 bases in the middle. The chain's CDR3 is CASSRTAYTQYF. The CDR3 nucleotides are TGTGCCAGCAGCCGGACTGCCTATACGCAGTATTTT. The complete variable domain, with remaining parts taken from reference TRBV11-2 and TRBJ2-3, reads EAGVAQSPRYKIIEKRQSVAFWCNPISGHATLYWYQQILGQGPKLLIQFQNNGVVDDSQLPKDRFSAERLKGVDSTLKIQPAKLEDSAVYLCASSRTAYTQYFGPGTRLTVL.

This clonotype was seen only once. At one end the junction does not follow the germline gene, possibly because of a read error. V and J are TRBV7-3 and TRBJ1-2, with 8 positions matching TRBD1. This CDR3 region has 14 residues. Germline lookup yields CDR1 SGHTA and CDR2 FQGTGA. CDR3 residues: CAKKEQGVNYDYTF. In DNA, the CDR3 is TGTGCCAAAAAGGAACAGGGGGTGAACTATGACTACACCTTC. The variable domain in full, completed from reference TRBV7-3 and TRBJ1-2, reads GAGVSQTPSNKVTEKGKYVELRCDPISGHTALYWYRQSLGQGPEFLIYFQGTGAADDSGLPNDRFFAVRPEGSVSTLKIQRTERGDSAVYLCAKKEQGVNYDYTFGSGTRLTVV.